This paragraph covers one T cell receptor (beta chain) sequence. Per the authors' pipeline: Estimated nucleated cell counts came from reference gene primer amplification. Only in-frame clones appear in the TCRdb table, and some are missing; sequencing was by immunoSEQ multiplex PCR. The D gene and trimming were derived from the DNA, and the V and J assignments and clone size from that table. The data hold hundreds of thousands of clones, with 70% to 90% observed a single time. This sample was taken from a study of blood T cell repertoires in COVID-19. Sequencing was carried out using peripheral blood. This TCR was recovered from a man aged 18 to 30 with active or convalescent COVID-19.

CDR3 coding DNA: TGTGCCAGCAGTTACAGCTTCGGGGGGGACCGGGAGACCCAGTACTTC. Protein: CASSYSFGGDRETQYF. J is TRBJ2-5 and V is TRBV6-6, with TRBD2 matching 8 bases. The ends lost 2 bases at V and 5 bases at J; junction bases unmatched: 10. Germline values: CDR1 MNHNY, CDR2 SVGAGI (reference sequence). This CDR3 contains 16 residues.